The 8 T cell receptor beta chains presented below share a single source sample, sequenced in a study of T cell responses to AZD1222 COVID-19 vaccine. Clones were sequenced by immunoSEQ multiplex PCR, and TCRdb holds only the in-frame ones, with some missing. The data contain more than 150,000 clones, 90% to 95% of them singletons. The source material was peripheral blood, sampled 28 days after the second AZD1222 dose. The receptors were sampled from an adult who received the AZD1222 COVID-19 vaccine.

The CDR3 is CASSKAGVFRQPQHF. The CDR3 nucleotides read TGTGCCAGCAGCAAAGCGGGGGTGTTTAGGCAGCCCCAGCATTTT. The gene calls are TRBV7-2 and TRBJ1-5; D possibly corresponds to TRBD1 (5 bases). There are 15 residues in the CDR3. V lost 5 bases and J lost 7, with 18 bases in between. Germline V gene sequence: CDR1 SGHTA, CDR2 FQGNSA.

The chain employs TRBV6-5 and TRBJ2-1; D unclear. The length of the CDR3 is 11 residues. Germline CDR1 reads MNHEY; CDR2 reads SVGAGI. V was clipped by 7 bases and J by 2 bases, with 3 bases between them. The CDR3: CASTTYNEQFF. CDR3 DNA: TGTGCCAGCACAACCTACAATGAGCAGTTCTTC.

This clone was recorded once. V is TRBV19 and J is TRBJ1-1, with D unclear. The CDR3 loop spans 13 amino acids. Germline V lookup: CDR1 LNHDA, CDR2 SQIVND (reference sequence). V lost 7 bases, J lost 2 bases, and 11 bases lay in between. The CDR3 region is CASISGLNTEAFF. CDR3 bases: TGTGCCAGTATCTCCGGGCTAAACACTGAAGCTTTCTTT.

As to this clone: Other nucleotide sequences in the sample specify the same CDR3. The gene calls are TRBV11-3 and TRBJ1-1, with 8 bases fitting TRBD1. The CDR3 has 13 amino acids. Germline loops: CDR1 SGHNT, CDR2 YENEEA. V lost 5 bases to trimming and J lost 4 bases; unmatched junction nucleotides: 3. The CDR3 sequence is CASSLTGGTEAFF. CDR3 in DNA: TGTGCCAGCAGCCTAACAGGGGGCACTGAAGCTTTCTTT.

V and J are TRBV19 and TRBJ1-5, with 10 positions matching TRBD1. This CDR3 is 12 amino acids long. Looked up from germline, CDR1 is LNHDA and CDR2 is SQIVND (reference sequence). J was trimmed by 6 bases and V by 8 bases; bases with no gene match: 1. The CDR3 nucleotides read TGTGCCAGTGGACAGGGGGGTCAGCCCCAGCATTTT. It translates to CASGQGGQPQHF.

In nucleotides, the CDR3 is TGTGCCAGCAGTTTGGGTCGGCAAAATTCACCCCTCCACTTT. Translation: CASSLGRQNSPLHF. The chain has TRBV28 and TRBJ1-6, with no clear D. Per the germline V gene, CDR1 is MDHEN and CDR2 is SYDVKM. The V gene lost 3 bases and the J gene lost 7 bases, with 10 bases spanning the gap. The CDR3 contains 14 residues.

V gene TRBV28 combines with J gene TRBJ1-2; TRBD1 is a possible D gene (5 bases). Germline V CDR1 and CDR2: MDHEN, SYDVKM. V dropped 4 bases and J dropped 5 bases, with 14 bases sitting between them. The CDR3 totals 14 residues. Written as DNA, the CDR3 is TGTGCCAGCAGTTCCACCGGGGGGAGGTATGGCTACACCTTC. The encoded protein is CASSSTGGRYGYTF.

J is TRBJ2-3 and V is TRBV3-1 (or the pseudogene TRBV3-2), with 14 nucleotides matching TRBD2. CDR1 is LGHDT and CDR2 is YNNKEL in the germline V gene (reference sequence). CDR3 size: 19 residues. J was trimmed by 2 bases and V by 0 bases; bases with no gene match: 7. CDR3 region: CASSQDWGTSGSPTDTQYF. The DNA of the CDR3 is TGTGCCAGCAGCCAAGATTGGGGGACTAGCGGGAGTCCCACAGATACGCAGTATTTT.